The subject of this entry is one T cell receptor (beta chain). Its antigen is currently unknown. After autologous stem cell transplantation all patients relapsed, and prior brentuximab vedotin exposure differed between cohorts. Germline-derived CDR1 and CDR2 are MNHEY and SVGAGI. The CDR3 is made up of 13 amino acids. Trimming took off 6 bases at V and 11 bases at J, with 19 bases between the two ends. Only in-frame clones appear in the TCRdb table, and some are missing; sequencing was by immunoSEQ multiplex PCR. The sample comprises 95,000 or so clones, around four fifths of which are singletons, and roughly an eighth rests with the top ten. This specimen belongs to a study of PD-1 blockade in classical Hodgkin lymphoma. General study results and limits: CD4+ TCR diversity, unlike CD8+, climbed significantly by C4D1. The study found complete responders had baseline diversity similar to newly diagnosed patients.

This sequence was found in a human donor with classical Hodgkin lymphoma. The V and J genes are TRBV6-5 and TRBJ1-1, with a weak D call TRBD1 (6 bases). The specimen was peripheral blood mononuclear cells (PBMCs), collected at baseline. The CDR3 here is CASRGGDSHDAFF. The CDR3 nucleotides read TGTGCCAGCAGAGGGGGGGACTCTCACGACGCTTTCTTT.